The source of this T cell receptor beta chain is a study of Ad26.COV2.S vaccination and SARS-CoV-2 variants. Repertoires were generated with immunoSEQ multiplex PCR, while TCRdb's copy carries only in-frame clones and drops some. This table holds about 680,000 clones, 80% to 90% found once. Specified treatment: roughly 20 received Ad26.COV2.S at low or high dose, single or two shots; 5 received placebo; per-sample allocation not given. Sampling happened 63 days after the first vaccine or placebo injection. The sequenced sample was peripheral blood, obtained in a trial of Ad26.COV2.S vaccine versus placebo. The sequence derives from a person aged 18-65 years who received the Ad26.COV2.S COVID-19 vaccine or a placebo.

The CDR3 nucleotides are TGTGCCAGTAGTCCACGGGACAGGGCCTACGAGCAGTACTTC. It is translated as CASSPRDRAYEQYF. J is TRBJ2-7 and V is TRBV19; 9 bases agree with TRBD1. This CDR3 contains 14 residues. Germline trimming cut 5 bases from V and 2 bases from J; bases unmatched to any gene: 4. Germline CDR1 LNHDA, CDR2 SQIVND (reference sequence).